Below, 21 T cell receptor beta chains from the same sample are listed, as sequenced in a study of cytomegalovirus exposure and HLA in healthy donors. PCR involved 60 Vbeta and 13 Jbeta primers. Produced via immunoSEQ multiplex PCR; TCRdb's table is partial and in-frame only. This sample lists 200,000 or so clones; its ten largest clones have less than 0.85%. The sequenced material came from PBMCs. The receptors here all came from a boy aged 5-17 years in good health and CMV-seronegative.

J is TRBJ1-2 and V is TRBV13, with TRBD1 identical over 9 bases. Germline V CDR1 and CDR2: PRHDT, FYEKMQ (reference sequence). The trim removed 4 bases at V and 4 bases at J, leaving 7 bases unmatched. The CDR3 consists of 15 residues. The CDR3 DNA reads as TGTGCCAGCAGCTCCGGGACAGGGAACTCCTATGGCTACACCTTC. It yields the protein CASSSGTGNSYGYTF.

J is TRBJ2-2 and V is TRBV7-2, with D possibly being TRBD2 (7 bases). Trimming left V 5 bases short and J 4 bases short, with 14 bases between. Germline CDR1 is SGHTA and CDR2 is FQGNSA. The CDR3 contains 15 residues. The CDR3 here is CASSLGGGATGELFF. In DNA form, the CDR3 reads TGTGCCAGCAGCCTCGGTGGGGGGGCCACCGGGGAGCTGTTTTTT.

The V and J genes are TRBV5-4 and TRBJ2-2; a weak D match, TRBD2 (7 bases). The germline V and J ends were trimmed by 0 bases and 1 base, with 13 bases remaining between them. There are 17 residues in the CDR3. Germline V gene lookup returns CDR1 SGHNT and CDR2 YYREEE (reference sequence). CDR3 DNA: TGTGCCAGCAGCTTGGGGGGGGGCGGATTGAACACCGGGGAGCTGTTTTTT. Translating gives CASSLGGGGLNTGELFF.

The CDR3, as DNA: TGTGCCAGCAGCCTTCAAAGCTCGCCAGGGGAAGAGACCCAGTACTTC. Translation gives CASSLQSSPGEETQYF. The chain couples TRBV4-2 to TRBJ2-5; TRBD1 is a possible D gene (6 bases). CDR1 and CDR2 (germline): LGHNA, YNFKEQ. The CDR3 consists of 16 residues. V was shortened by 4 bases and J by 3 bases, with 18 bases between the two germline ends.

The chain recombines TRBV6-1 with TRBJ2-1; maybe TRBD1 (6 bases). This CDR3 has 14 residues. Deletions cut 5 bases from V and 4 bases from J, with 12 bases between. CDR1 and CDR2 from the germline V gene are MNHNS and SASEGT. The CDR3 DNA reads as TGTGCCAGCAGTCTGACAGGTACTTACAATGAGCAGTTCTTC. It yields the protein CASSLTGTYNEQFF.

The genes are TRBV5-1 and TRBJ2-1; D perhaps matches TRBD1 (5 bases). Germline V CDR1 and CDR2: SGHRS, YFSETQ. V was cut by 0 bases and J by 0 bases, with 16 bases left in between. CDR3 length: 18 residues. CDR3 sequence reads: CASSLEKGQASSYNEQFF. The DNA of the CDR3 is TGCGCCAGCAGCTTGGAAAAGGGGCAGGCGAGCTCCTACAATGAGCAGTTCTTC.

V is TRBV11-2 and J is TRBJ1-2; 9 bases map to TRBD1. Trimming removed 6 bases from V and 8 bases from J; junction bases left unmatched: 16. The CDR3 has 16 amino acids. Germline V gene data show CDR1 as SGHAT and CDR2 as FQNNGV. The CDR3 loop reads CASRLPGQGSVGGYTF. In DNA form, the CDR3 reads TGTGCCAGCAGGCTACCGGGACAGGGTTCAGTTGGAGGCTACACCTTC.

V usage is TRBV2 and J usage is TRBJ1-1; 9 bases align to TRBD1. The CDR3 is made up of 13 amino acids. Germline lookup yields CDR1 SNHLY and CDR2 FYNNEI. Trimming cost V 10 bases and J 4 bases; bases outside gene matches: 7. The CDR3 nucleotides read TGTGCCAACGTGGACAGGGGAAGCACTGAAGCTTTCTTT. This codes for CANVDRGSTEAFF.

The gene calls are TRBV11-1 and TRBJ2-7, with D possibly matching TRBD1 (6 bases). Trimming removed 1 base at V and 5 bases at J, with 12 bases between. This CDR3 has 14 amino acids. Germline V lookup: CDR1 SGHAT, CDR2 FQDESV (reference sequence). The CDR3 reads CASSLVAGADEQYF. CDR3 DNA sequence: TGTGCCAGCAGCTTAGTGGCAGGGGCCGACGAGCAGTACTTC.

The CDR3 protein is CATSSGLNKVTDTQYF. DNA for the CDR3: TGTGCCACCAGCAGCGGACTAAATAAGGTTACAGATACGCAGTATTTT. The chain employs TRBV15 and TRBJ2-3, with D perhaps TRBD2 (6 bases). The CDR3 has 16 residues. Germline V gene data show CDR1 as LNHNV and CDR2 as YYDKDF (reference sequence). V dropped 3 bases and J dropped 3 bases, with 16 bases sitting between them.

The chain links TRBV6-5 to TRBJ1-1; D may be TRBD1 (5 bases). The V end lost 9 bases, the J end lost 6 bases, and 20 bases lay between the germline ends. Germline assignment: CDR1 MNHEY and CDR2 SVGAGI. CDR3 size: 14 residues. CDR3 region: CASTFGGSRAEAFF. The CDR3 nucleotides are TGTGCCAGTACGTTTGGGGGGAGCAGGGCTGAAGCTTTCTTT.

The chain has TRBV6-5 and TRBJ1-1; D is undetermined. The V gene lost 2 bases and the J gene lost 1 base, with 11 bases spanning the gap. CDR1 and CDR2 (germline): MNHEY, SVGAGI. The CDR3 sequence is 15 residues long. CDR3 coding DNA: TGTGCCAGCAGTTACGCCCAGGCCCGGAACACTGAAGCTTTCTTT. Its translation: CASSYAQARNTEAFF.

The CDR3 sequence: CASAPGEGDEKLFF. The CDR3 region has the DNA TGTGCCAGCGCCCCGGGGGAAGGGGATGAAAAACTGTTTTTT. This chain connects TRBV4-2 to TRBJ1-4; possible D gene TRBD1, 5 bases. Deletions cut 8 bases from V and 6 bases from J, with 16 bases between. CDR1 and CDR2 (germline): LGHNA, YNFKEQ. The CDR3 contains 14 residues.

The chain is built from TRBV7-3 and TRBJ2-2, with 8 bases aligning to TRBD2. Germline V CDR1 and CDR2: SGHTA, FQGTGA. The CDR3 loop spans 16 amino acids. The junction had 3 bases not matched to a gene; V was cut back by 2 bases and J by 1 base. CDR3: CASSLGLAGNTGELFF. CDR3 coding DNA: TGTGCCAGCAGCTTAGGGCTAGCGGGGAACACCGGGGAGCTGTTTTTT.

The chain recombines TRBV7-9 with TRBJ1-1; 7 bases agree with TRBD1. CDR3 length: 13 residues. V lost 5 bases to trimming and J lost 4 bases; unmatched junction nucleotides: 4. The V gene's germline CDR1 is SEHNR and CDR2 FQNEAQ (reference sequence). CDR3 loop: CASSAQGGTEAFF. In DNA, the CDR3 is TGTGCCAGCAGCGCCCAGGGGGGCACTGAAGCTTTCTTT.

The V call is TRBV14, the J call TRBJ2-7; 8 nucleotides agree with TRBD2. The germline V gene has CDR1 SGHDN and CDR2 FVKESK. This CDR3 has 15 residues. With 3 bases clipped from V and 1 base from J, the junction kept 5 bases outside the gene matches. CDR3 sequence reads: CASSHGGAWSYEQYF. The CDR3 DNA follows: TGTGCCAGCAGCCACGGGGGGGCTTGGTCCTACGAGCAGTACTTC.

V usage is TRBV6-1 and J usage is TRBJ1-2, with D maybe TRBD1 (5 bases). The V gene lost 10 bases and the J gene lost 3 bases, with 18 bases spanning the gap. Germline CDR1 and CDR2: MNHNS and SASEGT. The CDR3 is made up of 14 amino acids. CDR3 sequence (DNA): TGTGCCACCAATAGAGACCGGGGGTACTATGGCTACACCTTC. This translates into CATNRDRGYYGYTF.

The J gene is TRBJ2-6, the V gene TRBV19, with a possible D match to TRBD2 (5 bases). Trimming pared 8 bases from V and 2 bases from J, leaving 7 bases between. Germline CDR1 LNHDA, CDR2 SQIVND (reference sequence). CDR3 length equals 13 residues. The CDR3 reads CASGLPGANVLTF. The CDR3 DNA sequence: TGTGCCAGTGGACTCCCTGGGGCCAACGTCCTGACTTTC.

The chain recombines TRBV29-1 with TRBJ1-4; D perhaps matches TRBD1 (5 bases). The germline gives CDR1 SQVTM, CDR2 ANQGSEA. The CDR3 is 14 amino acids. V shed 5 bases and J shed 5 bases, with 15 bases lying between them. In nucleotides, the CDR3 is TGCAGCGTTACATTGGGACTGACGAATGAAAAACTGTTTTTT. It codes for CSVTLGLTNEKLFF.

The genes are TRBV5-4 and TRBJ1-2; 8 positions match TRBD1. Trimming removed 0 bases from V and 4 bases from J; junction bases left unmatched: 5. Germline V gene lookup returns CDR1 SGHNT and CDR2 YYREEE (reference sequence). This CDR3 has 15 amino acids. The CDR3 nucleotides read TGTGCCAGCAGCTTGGGTGACAGGGGTACCTATGGCTACACCTTC. Its translation is CASSLGDRGTYGYTF.

The chain recombines TRBV6-1 with TRBJ2-7, with D possibly TRBD1 on 5 matching bases. V shed 7 bases and J shed 6 bases, with 13 bases lying between them. The germline V gene encodes CDR1 MNHNS and CDR2 SASEGT. The CDR3 is 12 residues long. The CDR3, as DNA: TGTGCCAGCATTGGACAAAAAGGCGAGCAGTACTTC. Translating gives CASIGQKGEQYF.